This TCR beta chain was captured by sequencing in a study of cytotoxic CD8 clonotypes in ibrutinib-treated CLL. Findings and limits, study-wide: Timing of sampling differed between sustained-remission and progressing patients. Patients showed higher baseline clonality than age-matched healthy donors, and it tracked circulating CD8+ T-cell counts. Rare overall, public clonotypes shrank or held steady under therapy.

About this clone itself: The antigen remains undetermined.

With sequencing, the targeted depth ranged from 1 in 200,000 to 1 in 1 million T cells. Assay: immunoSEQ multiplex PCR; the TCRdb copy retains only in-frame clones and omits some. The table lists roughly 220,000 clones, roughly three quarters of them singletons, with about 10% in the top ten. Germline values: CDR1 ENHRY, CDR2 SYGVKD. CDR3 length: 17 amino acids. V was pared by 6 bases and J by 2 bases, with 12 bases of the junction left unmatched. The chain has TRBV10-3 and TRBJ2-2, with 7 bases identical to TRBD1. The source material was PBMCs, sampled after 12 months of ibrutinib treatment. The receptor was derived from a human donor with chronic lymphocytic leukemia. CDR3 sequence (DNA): TGTGCCATCAGCGACCTTTCCGGGACAGCAAACACCGGGGAGCTGTTTTTT. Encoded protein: CAISDLSGTANTGELFF.